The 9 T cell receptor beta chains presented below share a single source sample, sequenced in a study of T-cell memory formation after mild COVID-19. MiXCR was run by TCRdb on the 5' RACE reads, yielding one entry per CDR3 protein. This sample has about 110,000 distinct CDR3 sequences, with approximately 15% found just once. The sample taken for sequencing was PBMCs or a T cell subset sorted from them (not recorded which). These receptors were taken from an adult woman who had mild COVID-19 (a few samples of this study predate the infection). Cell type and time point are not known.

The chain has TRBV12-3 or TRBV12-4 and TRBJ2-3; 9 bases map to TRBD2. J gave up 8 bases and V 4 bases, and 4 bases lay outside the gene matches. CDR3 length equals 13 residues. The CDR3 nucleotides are TGTGCCAGCAGTTGGACTAGCGCCGCTACGCAGTATTTT. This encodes CASSWTSAATQYF.

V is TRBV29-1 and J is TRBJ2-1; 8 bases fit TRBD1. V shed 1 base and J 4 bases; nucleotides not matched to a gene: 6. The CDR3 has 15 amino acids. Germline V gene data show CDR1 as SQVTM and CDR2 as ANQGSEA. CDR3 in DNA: TGCAGCGTTGAAGCGTTGACAGGGGAATACAATGAGCAGTTCTTC. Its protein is CSVEALTGEYNEQFF.

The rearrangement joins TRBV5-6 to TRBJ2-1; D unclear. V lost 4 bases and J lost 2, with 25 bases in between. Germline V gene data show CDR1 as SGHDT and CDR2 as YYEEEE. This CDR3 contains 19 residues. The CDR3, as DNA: TGTGCCAGCAGCCCAGTGGTCCGAGCGCTCGACGGACCCTACAATGAGCAGTTCTTC. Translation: CASSPVVRALDGPYNEQFF.

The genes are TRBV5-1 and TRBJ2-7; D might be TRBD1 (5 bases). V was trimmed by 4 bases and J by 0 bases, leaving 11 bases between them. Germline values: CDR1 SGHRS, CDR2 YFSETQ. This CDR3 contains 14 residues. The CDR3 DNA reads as TGCGCCAGCAGCCAGGGCCGAAACTCCTACGAGCAGTACTTC. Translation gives CASSQGRNSYEQYF.

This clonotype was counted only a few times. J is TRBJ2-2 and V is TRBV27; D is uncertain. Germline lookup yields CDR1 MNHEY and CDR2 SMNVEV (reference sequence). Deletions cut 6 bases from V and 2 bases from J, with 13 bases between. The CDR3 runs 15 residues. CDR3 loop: CASRKLLGNTGELFF. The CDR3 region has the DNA TGTGCCAGCAGAAAACTCCTCGGAAACACCGGGGAGCTGTTTTTT.

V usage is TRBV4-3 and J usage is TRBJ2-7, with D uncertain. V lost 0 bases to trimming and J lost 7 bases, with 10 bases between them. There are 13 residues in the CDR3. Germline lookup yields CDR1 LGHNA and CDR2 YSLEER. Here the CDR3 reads CASSQDGVGEQYF. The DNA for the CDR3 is TGCGCCAGCAGCCAAGATGGGGTGGGAGAGCAGTACTTC.

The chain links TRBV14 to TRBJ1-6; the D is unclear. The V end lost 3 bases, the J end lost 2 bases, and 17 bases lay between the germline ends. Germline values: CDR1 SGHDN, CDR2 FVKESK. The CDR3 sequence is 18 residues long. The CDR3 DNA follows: TGTGCCAGCAGCCACGGACCCAGGCGAGCGGCCTATAATTCACCCCTCCACTTT. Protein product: CASSHGPRRAAYNSPLHF.

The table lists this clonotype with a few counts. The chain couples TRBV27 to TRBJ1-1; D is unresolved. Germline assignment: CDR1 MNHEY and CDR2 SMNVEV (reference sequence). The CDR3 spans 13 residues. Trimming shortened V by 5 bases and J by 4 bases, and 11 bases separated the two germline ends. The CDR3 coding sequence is TGTGCCAGCAGTCGGGGAACGGGCACTGAAGCTTTCTTT. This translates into CASSRGTGTEAFF.

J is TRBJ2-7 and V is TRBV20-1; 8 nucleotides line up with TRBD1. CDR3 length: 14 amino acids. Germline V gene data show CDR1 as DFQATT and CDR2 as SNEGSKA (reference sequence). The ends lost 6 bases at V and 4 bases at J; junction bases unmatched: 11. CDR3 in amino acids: CSAPSGQELYEQYF. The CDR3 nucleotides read TGCAGTGCACCCTCGGGACAGGAATTATACGAGCAGTACTTC.